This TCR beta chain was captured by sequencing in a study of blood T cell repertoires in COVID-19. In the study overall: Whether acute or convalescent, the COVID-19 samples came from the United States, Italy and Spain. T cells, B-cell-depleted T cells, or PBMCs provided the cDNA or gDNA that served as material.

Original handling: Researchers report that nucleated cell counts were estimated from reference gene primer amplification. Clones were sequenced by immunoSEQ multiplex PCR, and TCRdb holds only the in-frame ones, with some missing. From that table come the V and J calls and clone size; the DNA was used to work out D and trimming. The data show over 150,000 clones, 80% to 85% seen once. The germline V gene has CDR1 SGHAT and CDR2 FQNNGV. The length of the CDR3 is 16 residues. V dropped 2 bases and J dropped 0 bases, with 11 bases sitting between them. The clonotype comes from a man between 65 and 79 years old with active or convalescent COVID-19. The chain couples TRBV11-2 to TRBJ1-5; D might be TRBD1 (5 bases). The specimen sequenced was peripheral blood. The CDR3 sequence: CASSLSGGYSNQPQHF. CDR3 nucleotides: TGTGCCAGCAGCTTAAGCGGGGGTTATAGCAATCAGCCCCAGCATTTT.